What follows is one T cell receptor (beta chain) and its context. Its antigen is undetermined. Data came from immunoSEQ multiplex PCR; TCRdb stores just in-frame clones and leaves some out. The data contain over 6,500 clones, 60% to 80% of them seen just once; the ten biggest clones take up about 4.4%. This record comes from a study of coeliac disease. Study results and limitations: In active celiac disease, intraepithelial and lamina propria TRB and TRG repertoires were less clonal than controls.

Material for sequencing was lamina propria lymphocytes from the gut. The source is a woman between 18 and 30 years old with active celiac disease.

CDR3 sequence: CASSIDRQRDYEQYF. CDR3 in DNA: TGTGCCAGTAGTATAGATAGGCAGAGGGACTACGAGCAGTACTTC. V gene TRBV19 combines with J gene TRBJ2-7; D perhaps matches TRBD2 (5 bases). From germline, CDR1 is LNHDA and CDR2 SQIVND (reference sequence). V shed 0 bases and J shed 3 bases, with 12 bases lying between them. The CDR3 spans 15 residues.